The 32 T cell receptor beta chains below all came from one sample that was sequenced in a study of cytomegalovirus exposure and HLA in healthy donors. Both 60 Vbeta primers and 13 Jbeta primers went into the PCR. Assay: immunoSEQ multiplex PCR; the TCRdb copy retains only in-frame clones and omits some. The table has around 210,000 clones, around 77% seen once; the top ten hold 2.5% to 3.5%. Sequencing was carried out using PBMCs. These receptors originate from a woman aged 30 to 39 in good health and CMV-seronegative.

This clone was picked up a small number of times. The same CDR3 also results from other DNA sequences found in this sample. The gene calls are TRBV30 and TRBJ1-1, with a tentative D call TRBD1 (5 bases). Germline values: CDR1 GTSNPN, CDR2 SVGIG (reference sequence). This CDR3 comprises 12 residues. V gave up 2 bases and J gave up 5 bases, with 9 bases separating them. For the CDR3, the DNA is TGTGCCTGGAGTAGGGGATATACTGAAGCTTTCTTT. It yields the protein CAWSRGYTEAFF.

This sequence joins TRBV6-6 and TRBJ2-7, with D unresolved. Trimming took off 0 bases at V and 1 base at J, with 4 bases between the two ends. The germline V gene encodes CDR1 MNHNY and CDR2 SVGAGI (reference sequence). CDR3 length equals 13 residues. The CDR3 reads CASSYSESYEQYF. CDR3 nucleotides: TGTGCCAGCAGTTACTCAGAGTCCTACGAGCAGTACTTC.

The chain is built from TRBV5-1 and TRBJ1-2; D remains ambiguous. Trimming left V 4 bases short and J 7 bases short, with 11 bases between. CDR1 is SGHRS, CDR2 YFSETQ, per germline. The CDR3 extends over 12 amino acids. CDR3 coding DNA: TGCGCCAGCAGCCTCGGTCCCTCTGGCTACACCTTC. Residues: CASSLGPSGYTF.

The chain uses TRBV27 and TRBJ1-4, with 7 bases that match TRBD1. Per the germline V gene, CDR1 is MNHEY and CDR2 is SMNVEV (reference sequence). With 5 bases clipped from V and 4 bases from J, the junction kept 7 bases outside the gene matches. The CDR3 is made up of 15 amino acids. The DNA for the CDR3 is TGTGCCAGCAGTCCGTGGACAGGACTTAATGAAAAACTGTTTTTT. Protein sequence: CASSPWTGLNEKLFF.

This clone was seen once. This chain joins TRBV4-2 and TRBJ1-4; D might be TRBD1 (5 bases). The germline V and J ends were trimmed by 0 bases and 6 bases, with 17 bases remaining between them. The germline CDR1 and CDR2 sequences are LGHNA and YNFKEQ. The CDR3 is made up of 17 amino acids. The CDR3 DNA follows: TGTGCCAGCAGCCAAGATTACTTCCAGGGCGGGGATGAAAAACTGTTTTTT. The encoded protein is CASSQDYFQGGDEKLFF.

V gene TRBV9 combines with J gene TRBJ1-5; 7 bases map to TRBD1. The trim removed 4 bases at V and 11 bases at J, leaving 12 bases unmatched. Germline CDR1 is SGDLS and CDR2 is YYNGEE. The CDR3 runs to 14 residues. In nucleotides, the CDR3 is TGTGCCAGCAGCCCGTACACGGAAGGGGGCACCCAGCATTTT. It specifies CASSPYTEGGTQHF.

The V gene is TRBV7-3, the J gene TRBJ2-1, with TRBD2 as a possible D gene (6 bases). The CDR3 covers 15 residues. Germline assignment: CDR1 SGHTA and CDR2 FQGTGA. V lost 3 bases, J lost 1 base, and 10 bases lay in between. Here the CDR3 DNA reads TGTGCCAGCAGCTTCACTAGCTTGTCCTACAATGAGCAGTTCTTC. This encodes CASSFTSLSYNEQFF.

The chain uses TRBV7-9 and TRBJ2-7; possibly TRBD2 for D (5 bases). This CDR3 contains 13 residues. Trimming cost V 5 bases and J 9 bases, with 17 bases left between them. The germline CDR1 and CDR2 sequences are SEHNR and FQNEAQ (reference sequence). The CDR3 DNA reads as TGTGCCAGCAGCCCCCGTGAGGGCGTGCCGCAGTACTTC. It codes for CASSPREGVPQYF. The complete variable domain, with remaining parts taken from reference TRBV7-9 and TRBJ2-7, reads DTGVSQNPRHKITKRGQNVTFRCDPISEHNRLYWYRQTLGQGPEFLTYFQNEAQLEKSRLLSDRFSAERPKGSFSTLEIQRTEQGDSAMYLCASSPREGVPQYFGPGTRLTVT.

The sample holds one count of this clone. V and J are TRBV11-1 and TRBJ1-1; D gene ambiguous. The CDR3 covers 14 residues. The germline V gene has CDR1 SGHAT and CDR2 FQDESV (reference sequence). Trimming shortened V by 4 bases and J by 1 base, and 10 bases separated the two germline ends. This CDR3 reads CASSYDPRNTEAFF. The CDR3 region has the DNA TGTGCCAGCAGCTATGATCCCAGGAACACTGAAGCTTTCTTT.

V and J are TRBV6-1 and TRBJ1-2, with 8 positions matching TRBD1. The CDR3 runs 13 residues. Germline lookup yields CDR1 MNHNS and CDR2 SASEGT. J gave up 6 bases and V 7 bases, and 7 bases lay outside the gene matches. The CDR3 bases are TGTGCCAGCACCCCGGGACAGGTCAATGGCTACACCTTC. This codes for CASTPGQVNGYTF.

This chain uses TRBV11-2 with TRBJ1-1, with a possible D match to TRBD1 (6 bases). This CDR3 is 14 amino acids long. Germline V gives CDR1 SGHAT, CDR2 FQNNGV. The V end was cut by 1 base, the J end by 8 bases, with 14 bases between. In nucleotides, the CDR3 is TGTGCCAGCAGCTTAGTACAGGGATACGCCGAAGCTTTCTTT. Encoded protein: CASSLVQGYAEAFF.

This clone was found a few times. This chain joins TRBV12-5 and TRBJ2-1; 9 nucleotides line up with TRBD2. The germline V gene encodes CDR1 LGHNT and CDR2 FRNRAP. The CDR3 runs to 16 residues. The V segment lost 5 bases and the J segment 8 bases; nucleotides outside the gene matches: 13. CDR3 region: CASGPRSGTSIHEQFF. The DNA for the CDR3 is TGTGCTAGTGGTCCCAGATCCGGGACTAGCATACATGAGCAGTTCTTC.

V usage is TRBV11-2 and J usage is TRBJ2-7; 7 nucleotides line up with TRBD2. The CDR3 is 17 amino acids. V lost 1 base and J lost 0; bases outside the gene matches: 9. Germline CDR1 SGHAT, CDR2 FQNNGV. The CDR3 DNA follows: TGTGCCAGCAGCTTAGGGGCTCTAGCGGTTAGCTCCTACGAGCAGTACTTC. This codes for CASSLGALAVSSYEQYF.

The chain is built from TRBV5-6 and TRBJ1-1; 8 bases align to TRBD1. V lost 4 bases and J lost 4; bases outside the gene matches: 6. The CDR3 contains 14 residues. CDR1 and CDR2 from the germline V gene are SGHDT and YYEEEE. CDR3 nucleotides: TGTGCCAGCAGCCTGGACAGGGCGGCCACTGAAGCTTTCTTT. Protein product: CASSLDRAATEAFF.

This clone has more than one count but fewer than ten. The J gene is TRBJ1-2, the V gene TRBV7-9; no clear D. Per germline, CDR1 SEHNR and CDR2 FQNEAQ (reference sequence). The V and J ends lost 2 bases and 4 bases respectively, with 5 bases between them. The CDR3 sequence is 12 residues long. CDR3 sequence: CASSLSSYGYTF. In nucleotides, the CDR3 is TGTGCCAGCAGCTTATCCAGCTATGGCTACACCTTC.

The chain uses TRBV19 and TRBJ2-3; 9 nucleotides agree with TRBD2. The germline V gene encodes CDR1 LNHDA and CDR2 SQIVND (reference sequence). V shed 0 bases, J shed 3 bases, and the junction held 4 bases outside the gene matches. The CDR3 extends over 16 amino acids. CDR3 nucleotide sequence: TGTGCCAGTAGTATAGATGGGCTAGCGGGGACAGATACGCAGTATTTT. Protein: CASSIDGLAGTDTQYF.

The chain has TRBV5-1 and TRBJ2-2; 7 nucleotides agree with TRBD1. The germline V gene encodes CDR1 SGHRS and CDR2 YFSETQ. V lost 4 bases to trimming and J lost 0 bases; unmatched junction nucleotides: 6. The CDR3 sequence is 16 residues long. CDR3: CASSVYRGSNTGELFF. CDR3 nucleotides: TGCGCCAGCAGCGTATACAGGGGATCGAACACCGGGGAGCTGTTTTTT.

The chain carries TRBV5-6 and TRBJ1-5; D is unclear. Germline V gene lookup returns CDR1 SGHDT and CDR2 YYEEEE. V was trimmed by 4 bases and J by 6 bases, leaving 8 bases between them. The CDR3 runs to 12 residues. The CDR3 DNA reads as TGTGCCAGCAGCCTCCGAGGTCAGCCCCAGCATTTT. Protein sequence: CASSLRGQPQHF.

In DNA form, the CDR3 reads TGTGCCAGCTCACCACCTGGCAGGGTAGGCTACGAGCAGTACTTC. This gives the protein CASSPPGRVGYEQYF. The V and J genes are TRBV18 and TRBJ2-7; maybe TRBD1 (5 bases). The CDR3 runs to 15 residues. From germline, CDR1 is KGHSH and CDR2 LQKENI. The ends were cut back, 0 bases at V and 3 bases at J, with 12 bases in the middle.

This sequence joins TRBV14 and TRBJ1-2; D may be TRBD1 (6 bases). The CDR3 length is 15 residues. Germline values: CDR1 SGHDN, CDR2 FVKESK. The V and J ends lost 2 bases and 7 bases respectively, with 17 bases between them. This CDR3 is CASSQTRGGRGGYTF. DNA for the CDR3: TGTGCCAGCAGCCAAACTCGCGGGGGCAGGGGTGGCTACACCTTC.

This clone is a singleton in its sample. DNA for the CDR3: TGTGCCAGCAGCTTGGTGGTAGTTGCAGATACGCAGTATTTT. Its protein product is CASSLVVVADTQYF. The chain combines TRBV5-8 with TRBJ2-3; the D is unclear. V was shortened by 0 bases and J by 4 bases, with 9 bases between the two germline ends. The CDR3 covers 14 residues. Germline CDR1 SGHTS, CDR2 YDEGEE.

This clone was counted a few times. DNA for the CDR3: TGTGCCAGCAACCCCCTTGGGCCGACCTACGAGCAGTACTTC. Amino acids: CASNPLGPTYEQYF. The chain uses TRBV6-1 and TRBJ2-7; D uncertain. The germline V gene has CDR1 MNHNS and CDR2 SASEGT. Trimming left V 7 bases short and J 2 bases short, with 15 bases between. This CDR3 comprises 14 residues.

The chain is built from TRBV19 and TRBJ2-3; a weak D match, TRBD1 (5 bases). V lost 6 bases and J 1 base, leaving 8 bases between the germline ends. Germline V gives CDR1 LNHDA, CDR2 SQIVND (reference sequence). The CDR3 contains 13 residues. The DNA for the CDR3 is TGTGCCAGTAGGGGCAGGGGCACAGATACGCAGTATTTT. Translated, it gives CASRGRGTDTQYF.

The rearrangement uses TRBV6-1 and TRBJ2-3; tentatively, D is TRBD1 (5 bases). Trimming removed 2 bases from V and 1 base from J, with 10 bases in between. CDR3 size: 15 residues. The germline V gene has CDR1 MNHNS and CDR2 SASEGT. CDR3 bases: TGTGCCAGCAGTGAACGCCGCAGGGGCACAGATACGCAGTATTTT. Encoded protein: CASSERRRGTDTQYF.

The CDR3 DNA sequence: TGTGCCAGCAGCGAAACAGCTAGCAATCAGCCCCAGCATTTT. Its translation: CASSETASNQPQHF. V and J are TRBV9 and TRBJ1-5; D gene ambiguous. Trimming removed 3 bases from V and 0 bases from J, with 7 bases in between. The CDR3 spans 14 residues. Germline CDR1 and CDR2: SGDLS and YYNGEE.

This clone was found a few times. The genes are TRBV6-5 and TRBJ1-2, with a weak D call TRBD1 (5 bases). CDR1 and CDR2 from the germline V gene are MNHEY and SVGAGI. Between the trimmed V and J ends, which lost 5 bases and 7 bases, there was a span of 11 bases. CDR3 length: 12 amino acids. CDR3 nucleotide sequence: TGTGCCAGCAGTAAATCAGGGATTGGCTACACCTTC. Encoded protein: CASSKSGIGYTF.

The chain has TRBV5-1 and TRBJ2-3; TRBD2 agrees at 15 bases. This CDR3 region has 16 residues. The V segment lost 4 bases and the J segment 2 bases; nucleotides outside the gene matches: 2. CDR1 and CDR2 (germline): SGHRS, YFSETQ. The CDR3 DNA follows: TGCGCCAGCAGCCGGACTAGCGGGGGGGCCACAGATACGCAGTATTTT. Encoded protein: CASSRTSGGATDTQYF.

This sequence joins TRBV4-2 and TRBJ2-5, with D unresolved. Trimming cost V 5 bases and J 5 bases, with 6 bases left between them. The length of the CDR3 is 11 residues. Germline V gene sequence: CDR1 LGHNA, CDR2 YNFKEQ. In DNA form, the CDR3 reads TGTGCCAGCAGCAAACGGGAGACCCAGTACTTC. Its protein is CASSKRETQYF.

On this clone: A read error may account for a junction end that differs from germline. The rearrangement joins TRBV7-9 to TRBJ2-7; 10 positions match TRBD1. In germline, CDR1 is SEHNR, CDR2 FQNEAQ (reference sequence). The CDR3 is 12 amino acids. CDR3 protein: CSSSSGQGVQYF. The CDR3 DNA sequence: TGTTCCAGCAGCTCCGGACAGGGGGTGCAGTACTTC. Full variable domain (rest looked up from reference TRBV7-9 and TRBJ2-7): DTGVSQNPRHKITKRGQNVTFRCDPISEHNRLYWYRQTLGQGPEFLTYFQNEAQLEKSRLLSDRFSAERPKGSFSTLEIQRTEQGDSAMYLCSSSSGQGVQYFGPGTRLTVT.

There are a few counts of this clone. The genes are TRBV14 and TRBJ1-1; D not resolved. The CDR3 spans 13 residues. Trimming removed 6 bases at V and 0 bases at J, with 8 bases between. In germline, CDR1 is SGHDN, CDR2 FVKESK. Here the CDR3 reads CASRGDLNTEAFF. CDR3 bases: TGTGCCAGCAGGGGAGATCTGAACACTGAAGCTTTCTTT.

Comment on this clone: The junction shows a germline mismatch at one end, possibly a read error. V and J are TRBV7-8 and TRBJ2-7, with D possibly matching TRBD1 (5 bases). The CDR3 is made up of 12 amino acids. CDR1 is SGHVS, CDR2 FQNEAQ, per germline. CDR3 nucleotide sequence: TGTTCCAGCTCCTTTGGGGCTTACGAGCAGTACTTC. Its protein is CSSSFGAYEQYF.

The rearrangement uses TRBV11-2 and TRBJ2-1; a weak D match, TRBD2 (6 bases). There are 16 residues in the CDR3. Looked up from germline, CDR1 is SGHAT and CDR2 is FQNNGV. V was cut by 0 bases and J by 4 bases, with 13 bases left in between. The CDR3, as DNA: TGTGCCAGCAGCTTAGAAGTACGGGGGAGTTACAATGAGCAGTTCTTC. It yields the protein CASSLEVRGSYNEQFF.